This is a list of T cell receptor beta chains from one sample in a study of CD8 T cells in Susac syndrome. TCRdb re-analysed the immunoSEQ multiplex PCR reads in MiXCR, keeping a single row per CDR3 protein. This table has approximately 120,000 distinct CDR3 sequences, around 90% appearing once. The sequencing sample was made of CD8+ T cells from PBMCs. These receptors were obtained from a human donor in good health. CDR3s leave out the opening cysteine and the closing phenylalanine or tryptophan.

cdr3_length j_call v_call cdr3_aa
12 TRBJ2-2 TRBV30 AWSLQGNTGELF
12 TRBJ2-7 TRBV6-5 ASSYTGPGYEQY
13 TRBJ1-1 TRBV18 ASSPLRGANTEAF
12 TRBJ2-5 TRBV29-1 SATAGARQETQY
10 TRBJ2-2 TRBV3-1 ASGQHTGELF
14 TRBJ2-7 TRBV6-2/TRBV6-3 ASSYNRDRATYEQY
14 TRBJ2-1 TRBV5-1 ASSLSGLSSYNEQF
15 TRBJ2-2 TRBV4-2 ASSQEIRRPNTGELF
15 TRBJ1-5 TRBV12-3/TRBV12-4 ASSLDIDFWGNQPQH
11 TRBJ2-1 TRBV6-1 ASSEGVTNEQF
13 TRBJ2-1 TRBV11-2 ASSLAGGGYNEQF
12 TRBJ2-2 TRBV5-1 ASSSDTTTGELF
11 TRBJ1-5 TRBV6-2/TRBV6-3 ASAPGGNQPQH
11 TRBJ1-1 TRBV12-3/TRBV12-4 ASSLGRSTEAF
9 TRBJ2-2 TRBV12-3/TRBV12-4 ASSGAGELF
11 TRBJ2-1 TRBV2 ASNERTSGEQF
10 TRBJ1-2 TRBV5-6 ASSSSNYGYT